The entry that follows covers one T cell receptor (beta chain) sequence. The sample originates from a study of neoadjuvant anti-PD-1 for oral cavity cancer. Study-level information: Around day 43, patients without progression received a fourth nivolumab dose before surgery.

TCRdb keeps only in-frame clones here, not all; method: immunoSEQ multiplex PCR. Counted here are 9,500 to 15,000 clones, 71% occurring once; the ten biggest clones make up less than 2.5%. The CDR3 runs to 13 residues. The ends were cut back, 6 bases at V and 1 base at J, with 7 bases in the middle. CDR1 MNHEY and CDR2 SMNVEV come from the germline V gene (reference sequence). Noted time point: after neoadjuvant nivolumab, at surgical resection. The V and J genes are TRBV27 and TRBJ1-3; D is undetermined. Sample: PBMCs, taken after nivolumab (anti-PD-1) treatment. This sequence was found in a person aged 40 to 85 with oral cavity squamous cell carcinoma. The CDR3 loop is CASRPGSGNTIYF. The CDR3 DNA follows: TGTGCCAGCAGGCCGGGGTCTGGAAACACCATATATTTT.